This TCR beta chain derives from a study of cytomegalovirus exposure and HLA in healthy donors. CDR3 length equals 15 residues. Trimming at V came to 3 bases and at J to 6 bases, leaving 3 bases not matched to a gene. From germline, CDR1 is LGHNT and CDR2 FRNRAP. Clones were sequenced by immunoSEQ multiplex PCR, and TCRdb holds only the in-frame ones, with some missing. Of 230,000 or so clones in the sample, 70% to 90% are singletons; the top ten hold 2.9%. The source of this sequence is a woman under 30 in good health and CMV-seronegative. Input material: PBMCs. The J gene is TRBJ2-1, the V gene TRBV12-5; 12 positions agree with TRBD2. The CDR3 spells CASGLVLAGGNEQFF. For the CDR3, the DNA is TGTGCTAGTGGTTTAGTACTAGCGGGAGGCAATGAGCAGTTCTTC.